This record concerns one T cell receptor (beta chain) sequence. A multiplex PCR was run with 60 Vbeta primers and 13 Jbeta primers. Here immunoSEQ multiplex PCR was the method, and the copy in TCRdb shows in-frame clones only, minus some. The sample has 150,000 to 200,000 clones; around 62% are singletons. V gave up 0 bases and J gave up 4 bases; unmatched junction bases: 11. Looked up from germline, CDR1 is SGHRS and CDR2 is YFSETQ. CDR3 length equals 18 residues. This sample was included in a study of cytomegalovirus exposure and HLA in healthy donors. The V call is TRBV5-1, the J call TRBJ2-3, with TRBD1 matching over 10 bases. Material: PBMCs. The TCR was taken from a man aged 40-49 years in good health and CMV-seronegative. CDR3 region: CASSLVASGTGDPDTQYF. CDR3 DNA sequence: TGCGCCAGCAGCTTGGTGGCTTCGGGGACAGGGGACCCAGATACGCAGTATTTT.